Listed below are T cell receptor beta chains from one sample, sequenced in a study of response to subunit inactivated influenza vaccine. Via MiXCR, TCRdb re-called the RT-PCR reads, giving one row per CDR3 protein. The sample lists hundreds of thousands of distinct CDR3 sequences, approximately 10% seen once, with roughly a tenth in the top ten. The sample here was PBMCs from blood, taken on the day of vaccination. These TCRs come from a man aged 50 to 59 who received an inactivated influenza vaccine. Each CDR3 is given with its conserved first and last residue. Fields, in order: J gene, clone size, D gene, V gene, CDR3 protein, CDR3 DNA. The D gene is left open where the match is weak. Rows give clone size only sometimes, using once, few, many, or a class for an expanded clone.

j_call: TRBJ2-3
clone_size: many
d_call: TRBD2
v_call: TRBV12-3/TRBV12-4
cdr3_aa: CASSLGLVTDTQYF
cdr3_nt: TGTGCCAGCAGTCTGGGACTAGTCACAGATACGCAGTATTTT

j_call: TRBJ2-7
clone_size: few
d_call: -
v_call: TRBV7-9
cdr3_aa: CASSLGLMGAEQYF
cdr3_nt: TGTGCCAGCAGCCTGGGGCTAATGGGCGCCGAGCAGTACTTC

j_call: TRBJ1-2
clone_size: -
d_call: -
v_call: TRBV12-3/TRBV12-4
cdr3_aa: CASSLFQAADTGYTF
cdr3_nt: TGTGCCAGCAGTCTATTCCAGGCGGCGGACACCGGCTACACCTTC

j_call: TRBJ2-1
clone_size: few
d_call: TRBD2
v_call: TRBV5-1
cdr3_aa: CASSPGLAGGLDEQFF
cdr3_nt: TGCGCCAGCAGCCCGGGACTAGCGGGGGGGCTGGATGAGCAGTTCTTC

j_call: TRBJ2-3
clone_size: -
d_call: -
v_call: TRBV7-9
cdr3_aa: CASSPYPTFTDTQYF
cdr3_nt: TGTGCCAGCAGCCCATACCCAACCTTCACAGATACGCAGTATTTT

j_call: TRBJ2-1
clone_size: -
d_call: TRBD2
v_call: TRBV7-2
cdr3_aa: CASSSALAGGSHNEQFF
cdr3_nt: TGTGCCAGCAGCTCGGCTCTAGCGGGAGGTTCCCACAATGAGCAGTTCTTC

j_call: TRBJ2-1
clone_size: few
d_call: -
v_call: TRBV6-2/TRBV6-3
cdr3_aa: CASAPGPQYNEQFF
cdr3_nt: TGTGCCAGCGCTCCGGGACCGCAATACAATGAGCAGTTCTTC

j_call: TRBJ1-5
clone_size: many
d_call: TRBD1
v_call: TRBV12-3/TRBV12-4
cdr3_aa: CASSRSQGAGQPQHF
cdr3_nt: TGTGCCAGCAGCCGCTCACAGGGGGCAGGGCAGCCCCAGCATTTT

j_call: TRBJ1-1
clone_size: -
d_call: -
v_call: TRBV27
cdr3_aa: CASSLIGAPEAFF
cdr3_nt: TGTGCCAGCAGTTTAATTGGAGCCCCTGAAGCTTTCTTT

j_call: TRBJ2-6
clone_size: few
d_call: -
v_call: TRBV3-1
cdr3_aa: CASSHSTAGANVLTF
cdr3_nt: TGTGCCAGCAGTCATTCCACGGCTGGGGCCAACGTCCTGACTTTC

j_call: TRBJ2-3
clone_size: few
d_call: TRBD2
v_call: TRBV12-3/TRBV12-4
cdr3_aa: CASSLGLAGGWDTQYF
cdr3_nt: TGTGCCAGCAGTTTAGGACTAGCGGGAGGGTGGGATACGCAGTATTTT

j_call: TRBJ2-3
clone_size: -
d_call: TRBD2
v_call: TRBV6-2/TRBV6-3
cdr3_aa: CASSPPGTSRTDTQYF
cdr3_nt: TGTGCCAGCAGTCCCCCTGGGACTAGTCGCACAGATACGCAGTATTTT

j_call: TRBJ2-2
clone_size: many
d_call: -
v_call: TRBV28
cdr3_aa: CASSLSFNTGELFF
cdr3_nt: TGTGCCAGCAGTTTAAGCTTCAACACCGGGGAGCTGTTTTTT

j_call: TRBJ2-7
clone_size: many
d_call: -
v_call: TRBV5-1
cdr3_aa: CASSLRQSYEQYF
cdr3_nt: TGTGCCAGCAGCTTACGGCAGTCCTACGAGCAGTACTTC

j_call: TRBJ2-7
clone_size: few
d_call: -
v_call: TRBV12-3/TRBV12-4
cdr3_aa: CASSLAGEDEQYF
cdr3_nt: TGTGCCAGCAGTTTAGCGGGGGAGGACGAGCAGTACTTC

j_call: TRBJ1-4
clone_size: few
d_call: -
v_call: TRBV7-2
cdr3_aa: CASSPRTLSEKLFF
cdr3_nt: TGTGCCAGCAGCCCCCGGACACTCTCCGAAAAACTGTTTTTT

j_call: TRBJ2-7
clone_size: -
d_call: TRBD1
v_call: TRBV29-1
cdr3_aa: CSVYGQGVREQYF
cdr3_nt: TGCAGCGTATACGGACAGGGGGTGCGTGAGCAGTACTTC

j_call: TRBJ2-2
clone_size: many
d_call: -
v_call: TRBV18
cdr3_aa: CASSPRQNTGELFF
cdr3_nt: TGTGCCAGCTCACCACGGCAGAACACCGGGGAGCTGTTTTTT

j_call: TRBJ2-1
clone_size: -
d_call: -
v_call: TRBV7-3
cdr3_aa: CASSRRMGRSYNEQFF
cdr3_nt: TGTGCCAGCAGCAGAAGGATGGGCAGGTCCTACAATGAGCAGTTCTTC

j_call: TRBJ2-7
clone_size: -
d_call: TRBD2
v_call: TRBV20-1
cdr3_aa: CSARGLAGGAVRKQYF
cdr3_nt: TGCAGTGCTAGGGGACTAGCGGGAGGGGCGGTAAGAAAGCAGTACTTC

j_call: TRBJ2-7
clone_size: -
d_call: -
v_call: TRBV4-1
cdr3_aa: CASSSNTAGYEQYF
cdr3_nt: TGCGCCAGCTCCTCAAACACCGCTGGGTACGAGCAGTACTTC

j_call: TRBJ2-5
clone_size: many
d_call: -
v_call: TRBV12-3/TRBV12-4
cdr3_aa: CASSPLLGTQYF
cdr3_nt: TGTGCCAGCAGTCCCCTTCTGGGGACCCAGTACTTC

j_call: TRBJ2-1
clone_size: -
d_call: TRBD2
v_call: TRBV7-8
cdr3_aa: CASSLDRLAGNEQFF
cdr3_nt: TGTGCCAGCAGCTTAGATCGACTAGCTGGAAATGAGCAGTTCTTC

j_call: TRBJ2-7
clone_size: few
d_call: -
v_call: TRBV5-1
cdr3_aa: CASTLGGTSYEQYF
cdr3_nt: TGCGCCAGTACCCTCGGAGGAACTTCCTACGAGCAGTACTTC

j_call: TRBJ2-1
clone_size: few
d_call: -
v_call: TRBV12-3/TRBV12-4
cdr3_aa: CASSPDRARGIEQFF
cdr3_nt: TGTGCCAGCAGTCCCGACAGAGCTCGGGGTATTGAGCAGTTCTTC

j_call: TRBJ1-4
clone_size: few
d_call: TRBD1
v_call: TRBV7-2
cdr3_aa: CASSLVTTGEKLFF
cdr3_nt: TGTGCCAGCAGCTTAGTCACGACAGGGGAAAAACTGTTTTTT

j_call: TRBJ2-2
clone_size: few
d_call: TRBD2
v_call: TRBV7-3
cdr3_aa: CASSPSGRRYGELFF
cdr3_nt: TGTGCCAGCAGCCCCAGCGGGAGACGGTACGGGGAGCTGTTTTTT

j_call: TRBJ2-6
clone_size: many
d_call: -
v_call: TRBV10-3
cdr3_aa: CAISERAQSGANVLTF
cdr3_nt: TGTGCCATCAGTGAGCGAGCTCAATCTGGGGCCAACGTCCTGACTTTC

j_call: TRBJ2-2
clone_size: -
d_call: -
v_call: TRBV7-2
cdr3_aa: CASSLASPHDTGELFF
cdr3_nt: TGTGCCAGCAGCTTAGCATCTCCACACGACACCGGGGAGCTGTTTTTT

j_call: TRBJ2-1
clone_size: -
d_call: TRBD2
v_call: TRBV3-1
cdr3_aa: CASSQGLAGNNNEQFF
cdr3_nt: TGTGCCAGCAGCCAAGGGCTAGCGGGGAACAACAATGAGCAGTTCTTC

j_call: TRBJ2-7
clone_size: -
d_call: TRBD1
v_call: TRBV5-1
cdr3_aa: CASSRIRQGHYEQYF
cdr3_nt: TGCGCCAGCAGCAGGATTCGACAGGGCCATTACGAGCAGTACTTC

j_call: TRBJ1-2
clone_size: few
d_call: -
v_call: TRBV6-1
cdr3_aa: CASSETGGASGYGYTF
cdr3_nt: TGTGCCAGCAGTGAAACCGGGGGAGCATCGGGCTATGGCTACACCTTC

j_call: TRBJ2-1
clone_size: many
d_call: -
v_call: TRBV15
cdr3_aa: CATSRDRDISYNEQFF
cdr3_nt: TGTGCCACCAGCAGAGATAGAGACATATCCTACAATGAGCAGTTCTTC

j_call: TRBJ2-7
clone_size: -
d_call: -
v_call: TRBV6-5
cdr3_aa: CASSYQGEQYF
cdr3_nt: TGTGCCAGCAGTTACCAGGGGGAGCAGTACTTC

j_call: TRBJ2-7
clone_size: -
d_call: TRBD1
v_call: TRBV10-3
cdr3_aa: CAISPGRQGAGEQYF
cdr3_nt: TGTGCCATCAGTCCAGGAAGACAGGGGGCTGGCGAGCAGTACTTC

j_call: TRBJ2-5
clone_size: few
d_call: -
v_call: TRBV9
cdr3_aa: CASSVLLGGETQYF
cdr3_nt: TGTGCCAGCAGCGTGCTTCTAGGGGGAGAGACCCAGTACTTC

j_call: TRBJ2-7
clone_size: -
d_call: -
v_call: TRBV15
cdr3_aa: CATSRDLSYEQYF
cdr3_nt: TGTGCCACCAGCAGAGATCTCTCCTACGAGCAGTACTTC

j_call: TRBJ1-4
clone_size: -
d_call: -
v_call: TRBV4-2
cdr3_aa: CASSQDSQGREKLFF
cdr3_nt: TGTGCCAGCAGCCAAGATAGCCAGGGGAGGGAAAAACTGTTTTTT

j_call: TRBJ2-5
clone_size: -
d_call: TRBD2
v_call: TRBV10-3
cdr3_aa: CAISGAGVGETQYF
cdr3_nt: TGTGCCATCAGTGGAGCGGGAGTCGGTGAGACCCAGTACTTC

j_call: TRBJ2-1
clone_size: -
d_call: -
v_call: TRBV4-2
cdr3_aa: CASCPGQVLQEQFF
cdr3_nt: TGTGCCAGCTGCCCGGGACAAGTGCTTCAGGAGCAGTTCTTC

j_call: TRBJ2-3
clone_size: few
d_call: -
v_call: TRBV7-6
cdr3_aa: CASSFPILAERHSSTDTQYF
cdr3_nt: TGTGCCAGCAGCTTCCCGATACTAGCCGAAAGACATTCTAGCACAGATACGCAGTATTTT

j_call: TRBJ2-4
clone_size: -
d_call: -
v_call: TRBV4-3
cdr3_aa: CASSQEQGSGIQYF
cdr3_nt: TGCGCCAGCAGCCAAGAGCAGGGTTCCGGCATTCAGTACTTC

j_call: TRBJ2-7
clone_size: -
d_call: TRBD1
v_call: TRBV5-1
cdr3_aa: CASSIGQGSLYEQYF
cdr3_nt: TGCGCCAGCAGCATAGGACAGGGGTCACTCTACGAGCAGTACTTC

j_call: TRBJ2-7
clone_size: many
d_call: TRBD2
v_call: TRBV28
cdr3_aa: CASNQGTSAYEQYF
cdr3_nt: TGTGCCAGCAACCAGGGGACTAGCGCCTACGAGCAGTACTTC

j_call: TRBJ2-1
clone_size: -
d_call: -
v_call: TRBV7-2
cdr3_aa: CASSPGQLHEQFF
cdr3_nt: TGTGCCAGCAGCCCCGGACAGTTGCATGAGCAGTTCTTC

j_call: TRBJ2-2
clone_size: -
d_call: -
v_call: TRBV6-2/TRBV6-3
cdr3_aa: CASSYSTGSGELFF
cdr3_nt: TGTGCCAGCAGTTACTCGACGGGGTCCGGGGAGCTGTTTTTT